The 8 T cell receptor beta chains presented below share a single source sample, sequenced in a study of blood T cells in healthy people across ages. With a J-beta primer mix and a sample-barcoded 5' primer, a second PCR ran 7 to 11 cycles. Using its own MiXCR run on the 5' RACE reads, TCRdb lists one record per CDR3 protein. The sample lists approximately 830,000 distinct CDR3 sequences, around 68% occurring once. The sample comprised blood. These receptors originate from a young man in good health.

V and J are TRBV6-5 and TRBJ2-5; 9 bases map to TRBD1. The end of the DNA is better explained by TRBJ2-7, so the J call may be wrong. CDR3 length equals 19 residues. The germline V gene encodes CDR1 MNHEY and CDR2 SVGAGI. The CDR3 DNA is TGTGCCAGCAGTTACTCGATGGGGGACAGGGTAACCCCTAAGTACGAGCAGTACTTC. This gives the protein CASSYSMGDRVTPKYEQYF.

The chain has TRBV10-3 and TRBJ2-1; perhaps TRBD2 as D (6 bases). Germline CDR1 reads ENHRY; CDR2 reads SYGVKD. There are 15 residues in the CDR3. V was pared by 4 bases and J by 0 bases, with 10 bases between. Here the CDR3 reads CAISGGGSSYNEQFF. CDR3 sequence (DNA): TGTGCCATCAGTGGTGGGGGGAGCTCCTACAATGAGCAGTTCTTC.

This chain uses TRBV28 with TRBJ2-7; 14 bases fit TRBD2. The end of the DNA is better explained by TRBJ2-5, so the J call may be wrong. The CDR3 has 16 amino acids. The germline CDR1 and CDR2 sequences are MDHEN and SYDVKM. The CDR3 sequence is CASSSPGLAGEETQYF. In DNA form, the CDR3 reads TGTGCCAGCAGTTCCCCGGGACTAGCGGGGGAAGAGACCCAGTACTTC.

The V and J genes are TRBV7-9 and TRBJ2-5; TRBD2 aligns across 13 bases. The CDR3 consists of 18 residues. The V and J ends lost 2 bases and 1 base, in that order; junction bases with no gene match: 7. Germline V CDR1 and CDR2: SEHNR, FQNEAQ (reference sequence). CDR3 sequence (DNA): TGTGCCAGCAGCTTATATCCCCGACTAGCGGGAGGCCAAGAGACCCAGTACTTC. Residues: CASSLYPRLAGGQETQYF.

With respect to this clonotype: This clone may be a read error of a much larger clone one base away. J is TRBJ2-4 and V is TRBV29-1; 7 bases are shared with TRBD1. CDR3 length: 14 amino acids. Germline CDR1 and CDR2: SQVTM and ANQGSEA. CDR3 DNA sequence: TGCAGCGTTGAACCAGAAGGGGGCGGAAACATTCGGTACTTC. Its protein is CSVEPEGGGNIRYF. The full variable domain, completed using reference TRBV29-1 and TRBJ2-4, is SAVISQKPSRDICQRGTSLTIQCQVDSQVTMMFWYRQQPGQSLTLIATANQGSEATYESGFVIDKFPISRPNLTFSTLTVSNMSPEDSSIYLCSVEPEGGGNIRYFGAGTRLSVL.

The chain employs TRBV20-1 and TRBJ2-1; 11 bases agree with TRBD2. Trimming at V came to 6 bases and at J to 5 bases, leaving 9 bases not matched to a gene. The CDR3 runs 15 residues. Per germline, CDR1 DFQATT and CDR2 SNEGSKA (reference sequence). CDR3 loop: CSADFPSGGNNEQFF. The DNA for the CDR3 is TGCAGTGCAGACTTTCCTAGCGGGGGGAACAATGAGCAGTTCTTC.

The V call is TRBV6-6, the J call TRBJ2-4, with 8 bases matching TRBD1. The assigned J gene may be wrong: the sequence end matches TRBJ2-7 better. CDR3 length equals 14 residues. The germline gives CDR1 MNHNY, CDR2 SVGAGI (reference sequence). The CDR3: CASSYDRGYYEQYF. The CDR3 DNA reads TGTGCCAGCAGTTACGACAGGGGTTACTACGAGCAGTACTTC.

With regard to this clonotype: At one of its ends the junction is not consistent with the germline gene, which may arise from a read error. This chain connects TRBV18 to TRBJ2-1; D gene unclear. CDR3 length: 13 amino acids. Germline loops: CDR1 KGHSH, CDR2 LQKENI. The DNA for the CDR3 is TGTGCCAGTTCACCCCCTGATTACAATGAGCAGTTCTTC. As protein: CASSPPDYNEQFF.